This T cell receptor (beta chain) was found in a study of Ad26.COV2.S vaccination and SARS-CoV-2 variants. Measured with immunoSEQ multiplex PCR; TCRdb has only the in-frame clones, and not every one. The sample has 350,000 to 450,000 clones; about nine tenths are singletons. Germline values: CDR1 LNHDA, CDR2 SQIVND (reference sequence). The CDR3 is made up of 12 amino acids. Trimming removed 9 bases at V and 3 bases at J, with 11 bases between. In the case of this clone: Its antigen is not identified.

Regarding treatment: roughly 19 received Ad26.COV2.S at low or high dose, single or two shots; 5 received placebo; per-sample allocation not given. Samples analyzed were those drawn on day 63 after the first vaccine or placebo injection. Whole-study results and caveats: An underestimation of total T cell responses may have resulted from the TCR breadth and depth analyses.

Specimen: peripheral blood, collected in a trial of Ad26.COV2.S vaccine versus placebo. The V and J genes are TRBV19 and TRBJ1-1; D is unclear. The source is a person between 18 and 59 years old who received the Ad26.COV2.S COVID-19 vaccine or a placebo. CDR3: CASSGPYTEAFF. The CDR3, as DNA: TGTGCCAGCTCAGGACCTTACACTGAAGCTTTCTTT.